The rows below give T cell receptor beta chains drawn from one sample of a study of cytomegalovirus exposure and HLA in healthy donors. The repertoire was sequenced with immunoSEQ multiplex PCR; TCRdb's copy has only in-frame clones and lacks some. The sample holds some 140,000 clones, about 61% seen once. The sequenced sample was PBMCs. These receptor sequences come from a woman in her thirties or forties in good health and CMV-seronegative. Both conserved end residues are part of each CDR3.

>TRBJ2-2|TRBV4-2
CASSLTSLQGTEELFF
>TRBJ1-6|TRBV7-2
CASSLAGPSPLHF
>TRBJ2-7|TRBV7-2
CASSLAAGSSYEQYF
>TRBJ1-2|TRBV2
CASNYGGESYTF
>TRBJ1-1|TRBV18
CASSPGQAKNTEAFF
>TRBJ1-3|TRBV9
CASSVQDSSGNTIYF
>TRBJ1-2|TRBV30
CAWSGGQRGYTF
>TRBJ1-1|TRBV2
CASSGVVRGWSEAFF
>TRBJ1-3|TRBV4-2
CASSQRTGTGNTIYF
>TRBJ1-2|TRBV28
CASSLSGTHNYGYTF
>TRBJ1-6|TRBV5-4
CASSLIRGNSPLHF
>TRBJ2-1|TRBV5-4
CASSLPQGKKTEQFF
>TRBJ2-7|TRBV10-1
CAGNAGVYEQYF
>TRBJ2-3|TRBV18
CASSQGPQGSTDTQYF
>TRBJ1-2|TRBV5-6
CASSGPDRELCGYTF
>TRBJ2-3|TRBV10-3
CAISGGPKAGGMPEADTQYF
>TRBJ2-1|TRBV28
CASSWGTGAYNEQFF
>TRBJ1-1|TRBV7-9
CASSFGRVDTEAFF
>TRBJ1-3|TRBV2
CASRTEGYTIYF
>TRBJ1-1|TRBV29-1
CSVRQGERNTEAFF
>TRBJ2-7|TRBV5-6
CASSQTPGTPALGQYF
>TRBJ2-1|TRBV10-2
CASSTTSGQHNEQFF
>TRBJ2-5|TRBV20-1
CSAGKETQYF
>TRBJ2-5|TRBV5-1
CASSRSGTGLVETQYF
>TRBJ1-1|TRBV28
CASSRQGSSEAFF
>TRBJ2-1|TRBV11-2
CASSLQGSSYNEQFF
>TRBJ2-5|TRBV14
CASSRWGQETQYF
>TRBJ2-3|TRBV6-5
CASSRTSADTQYF